This record concerns one T cell receptor beta chain sequence. The antigen remains unidentified. These data originate in a study of T cell responses to AZD1222 COVID-19 vaccine. Clones were read by immunoSEQ multiplex PCR, and TCRdb kept only the in-frame ones, dropping some. The sample consists of approximately 70,000 clones, around 84% of them appearing once. V shed 5 bases and J shed 1 base, with 8 bases lying between them. CDR1 and CDR2 from the germline V gene are SQVTM and ANQGSEA. This CDR3 has 12 amino acids. Findings and caveats of the study: At 160-218 and 743-854, vaccine-associated CD4 TCRs were dominant, and they spanned spike. Variant regions that are unmutated are reportedly the target of nearly half of spike-specific TCRs. The peak T cell response came first, and repertoires were sampled only after it.

This sequence originates from an adult in good health. The rearrangement uses TRBV29-1 and TRBJ1-1; D remains unclear. The sample was peripheral blood, taken on day 0 of AZD1222 vaccination. CDR3 sequence (DNA): TGCAGCGTTTACGACGGGAACACTGAAGCTTTCTTT. This codes for CSVYDGNTEAFF.